The source of this T cell receptor (beta chain) is a study of PD-1 blockade in classical Hodgkin lymphoma. Overall study: Intravenous nivolumab at 3 mg/kg was given to patients every 2 weeks. Study-wide results and limits: The CD4+ diversity rise by C4D1 was clearest in complete responders. Newly diagnosed patients were reported to start with lower TCR diversity than healthy donors. The authors have not defined what causes the repertoire differences, possibly disease activity or prior therapy.

Brentuximab vedotin exposure varied, and every patient relapsed after autologous stem cell transplantation. As regards this clone: Antigen unknown.

Sequencing was performed with immunoSEQ multiplex PCR; in TCRdb, only in-frame clones are kept and a portion is missing. Here the sample spans under 20,000 clones, 82% being singletons. Trimming cost V 7 bases and J 10 bases, with 12 bases left between them. Germline V CDR1 and CDR2: GTSNPN, SVGIG (reference sequence). The CDR3 has 10 residues. The sequence was collected from a human donor with classical Hodgkin lymphoma. The material was peripheral blood mononuclear cells (PBMCs), obtained before the second cycle of nivolumab. This rearrangement joins TRBV30 to TRBJ2-3; a possible D gene is TRBD1 (6 bases). CDR3 amino acids: CAYRVPPQYF. CDR3 DNA: TGTGCCTACAGGGTTCCTCCGCAGTATTTT. The entire variable domain, with the rest obtained from reference TRBV30 and TRBJ2-3, is as follows: SQTIHQWPATLVQPVGSPLSLECTVEGTSNPNLYWYRQAAGRGLQLLFYSVGIGQISSEVPQNLSASRPQDRQFILSSKKLLLSDSGFYLCAYRVPPQYFGPGTRLTVL.